Each of the 15 T cell receptor beta chains below was sequenced from the same sample in a study of shared clonotypes between healthy human individuals (dated by TCRdb to about 2020). Libraries came from the immunoSEQ multiplex PCR assay. TCRdb carries this immuneACCESS record with in-frame sequences only. Its versions omit some clonotypes, under half of them owing to an unresolved V gene in the studies checked, with the rest unexplained. The table for this sample lists approximately 740,000 clones; under 80% of them were counted only once. The ten largest clones take up over 1.5% of the sample. The sequenced sample was memory CD4+ T cells sorted from blood. Per the publication, the cell subset or site label means: CD45RA-negative fraction. The receptor set was obtained from a woman aged 30 to 39 in good health.

This chain uses TRBV2 with TRBJ2-3; 7 nucleotides line up with TRBD2. Looked up from germline, CDR1 is SNHLY and CDR2 is FYNNEI. The CDR3 consists of 14 residues. V lost 6 bases and J lost 4; bases outside the gene matches: 7. This CDR3 is CASRTGRTADTQYF. CDR3 sequence (DNA): TGTGCCAGCAGGACCGGGAGGACTGCAGATACGCAGTATTTT.

J is TRBJ2-1 and V is TRBV5-1, with TRBD1 identical over 8 bases. CDR3 length equals 17 residues. Per germline, CDR1 SGHRS and CDR2 YFSETQ. J was trimmed by 5 bases and V by 0 bases; bases with no gene match: 10. The CDR3, as DNA: TGCGCCAGCAGCTTGGCAGGGGGCAGTCCCCGCAACAATGAGCAGTTCTTC. It encodes CASSLAGGSPRNNEQFF. Full variable domain (rest looked up from reference TRBV5-1 and TRBJ2-1): KAGVTQTPRYLIKTRGQQVTLSCSPISGHRSVSWYQQTPGQGLQFLFEYFSETQRNKGNFPGRFSGRQFSNSRSEMNVSTLELGDSALYLCASSLAGGSPRNNEQFFGPGTRLTVL.

About this clone: A much more abundant neighbour one base away suggests this may be a read error. The chain recombines TRBV4-1 with TRBJ1-5; D not resolved. The V gene's germline CDR1 is MGHRA and CDR2 YSYEKL. V gave up 0 bases and J gave up 2 bases, with 5 bases separating them. The CDR3 contains 14 residues. DNA of the CDR3: TGCGCCAGCAGCCAAGAACCGGGCAATCAGCCCCAGCATTTT. Translating it yields CASSQEPGNQPQHF.

The chain carries TRBV7-8 and TRBJ1-3; D gene unclear. The CDR3 spans 15 residues. V was clipped by 5 bases and J by 0 bases, with 11 bases between them. Germline-derived CDR1 and CDR2 are SGHVS and FQNEAQ. CDR3 protein: CASSKQHLSGNTIYF. The CDR3 DNA reads TGTGCCAGCAGCAAACAGCATCTCTCTGGAAACACCATATATTTT.

This chain links TRBV4-2 with TRBJ1-1, with a weak D call TRBD1 (6 bases). The CDR3 consists of 14 residues. In germline, CDR1 is LGHNA, CDR2 YNFKEQ. Trimming took 4 bases from V and 3 from J, leaving 12 bases between them. CDR3 loop: CASSPYRQDTEAFF. CDR3 coding DNA: TGTGCCAGCAGCCCTTACCGACAGGACACTGAAGCTTTCTTT.

This chain joins TRBV28 and TRBJ2-1, with 11 nucleotides matching TRBD2. There are 16 residues in the CDR3. Germline assignment: CDR1 MDHEN and CDR2 SYDVKM. The V and J ends lost 4 bases and 9 bases, in that order; junction bases with no gene match: 11. The CDR3 DNA reads TGTGCCAGCAGTTCCAGTAGCGGGAGGGAGAGGTTTGAGCAGTTCTTC. It is translated as CASSSSSGRERFEQFF. Full variable domain (rest looked up from reference TRBV28 and TRBJ2-1): DVKVTQSSRYLVKRTGEKVFLECVQDMDHENMFWYRQDPGLGLRLIYFSYDVKMKEKGDIPEGYSVSREKKERFSLILESASTNQTSMYLCASSSSSGRERFEQFFGPGTRLTVL.

This clone was seen a single time. The rearrangement links TRBV5-6 to TRBJ2-5; D ambiguous. This CDR3 region has 14 residues. Germline V lookup: CDR1 SGHDT, CDR2 YYEEEE. V was shortened by 6 bases and J by 1 base, with 13 bases between the two germline ends. CDR3 bases: TGTGCCAGCACCATAGCAGGAACCCAAGAGACCCAGTACTTC. The encoded protein is CASTIAGTQETQYF.

This clone was seen a few times. This sequence joins TRBV7-2 and TRBJ1-1; D might be TRBD1 (5 bases). In germline, CDR1 is SGHTA, CDR2 FQGNSA. The length of the CDR3 is 14 residues. V dropped 6 bases and J dropped 1 base, with 12 bases sitting between them. The CDR3 is CASSSREANTEAFF. CDR3 in DNA: TGTGCCAGCAGTTCCAGGGAGGCGAACACTGAAGCTTTCTTT.

This clone was picked up a small number of times. This chain uses TRBV6-5 with TRBJ2-5; the D gene is possibly TRBD2 (7 bases). Germline CDR1 is MNHEY and CDR2 is SVGAGI. The CDR3 extends over 15 amino acids. V was shortened by 1 base and J by 5 bases, with 14 bases between the two germline ends. The chain's CDR3 is CASSYWGGALETQYF. The CDR3 nucleotides read TGTGCCAGCAGTTACTGGGGGGGCGCCCTGGAGACCCAGTACTTC.

This clone turned up a few times. This rearrangement joins TRBV2 to TRBJ2-1, with 9 bases identical to TRBD2. After removal of 6 bases from V and 4 bases from J, the junction contained 7 bases not matched to a gene. The CDR3 loop spans 15 amino acids. Germline CDR1 and CDR2: SNHLY and FYNNEI. The CDR3 spells CASSLTSGRYNEQFF. Written as DNA, the CDR3 is TGTGCCAGCAGCTTGACTAGCGGCCGGTACAATGAGCAGTTCTTC.

This chain links TRBV5-1 with TRBJ2-1, with TRBD2 as a possible D gene (5 bases). The CDR3 sequence is 16 residues long. The germline V gene encodes CDR1 SGHRS and CDR2 YFSETQ. With 4 bases removed from V and 0 bases from J, the gap between germline ends came to 14 bases. DNA for the CDR3: TGCGCCAGCAGCAAAGGACTGCCGAGCTCCTACAATGAGCAGTTCTTC. It codes for CASSKGLPSSYNEQFF.

The rearrangement uses TRBV5-1 and TRBJ2-7, with 8 bases lining up with TRBD2. This CDR3 is 14 amino acids long. The V and J ends lost 7 bases and 3 bases, in that order; junction bases with no gene match: 9. Germline V gives CDR1 SGHRS, CDR2 YFSETQ. The CDR3 region has the DNA TGCGCCAGCGGCCATGCGGGGGGCAACTACGAGCAGTACTTC. Protein: CASGHAGGNYEQYF.

The gene calls are TRBV7-9 and TRBJ1-5; D not resolved. The V and J ends lost 5 bases and 1 base respectively, with 15 bases between them. Germline V gives CDR1 SEHNR, CDR2 FQNEAQ (reference sequence). The CDR3 has 16 residues. CDR3 in DNA: TGTGCCAGCAGCCAAACCCGGGCTCAGAGCAATCAGCCCCAGCATTTT. Its translation: CASSQTRAQSNQPQHF.

Concerning this clone itself: Other DNA sequences in this sample translate to the same CDR3. The chain links TRBV18 to TRBJ2-7; 11 nucleotides match TRBD1. Germline CDR1 and CDR2: KGHSH and LQKENI. Trimming removed 3 bases from V and 4 bases from J; junction bases left unmatched: 5. The CDR3 runs 15 residues. The CDR3: CASSPPGQGVYEQYF. The CDR3 nucleotides are TGTGCCAGCTCACCGCCGGGACAGGGGGTTTACGAGCAGTACTTC.

This clone was picked up a small number of times. This chain joins TRBV6-5 and TRBJ2-2; a possible D gene is TRBD2 (6 bases). V lost 1 base to trimming and J lost 3 bases, with 9 bases between them. Germline assignment: CDR1 MNHEY and CDR2 SVGAGI. This CDR3 comprises 15 residues. The CDR3 region has the DNA TGTGCCAGCAGTTACTGGGGGGATGACACCGGGGAGCTGTTTTTT. The encoded protein is CASSYWGDDTGELFF.